Each of the 29 T cell receptor beta chains below was sequenced from the same sample in a study of blood T cell repertoires in COVID-19. The table came from immunoSEQ multiplex PCR; TCRdb's copy has only in-frame clones and leaves some out. The repertoire holds some 130,000 clones, with roughly three quarters as singletons. The sequenced material came from peripheral blood. The receptors derive from a woman in her 70s with acute or convalescent COVID-19.

The V and J genes are TRBV6-1 and TRBJ1-2; tentatively, D is TRBD1 (6 bases). Looked up from germline, CDR1 is MNHNS and CDR2 is SASEGT. CDR3 length equals 14 residues. Trimming pared 1 base from V and 4 bases from J, leaving 10 bases between. CDR3 sequence: CASSEVGARYGYTF. The CDR3, as DNA: TGTGCCAGCAGTGAAGTGGGGGCGCGCTATGGCTACACCTTC.

J is TRBJ1-2 and V is TRBV6-2 or TRBV6-3, with a possible D match to TRBD1 (6 bases). CDR3 length: 16 residues. CDR1 MNHEY and CDR2 SVGEGT come from the germline V gene. Trimming took off 4 bases at V and 3 bases at J, with 18 bases between the two ends. In DNA, the CDR3 is TGTGCCAGCAGTTTCCTCTCCGGGACAACTTACTATGGCTACACCTTC. Its translation is CASSFLSGTTYYGYTF.

The gene calls are TRBV30 and TRBJ1-5, with TRBD1 matching over 9 bases. This CDR3 is 15 amino acids long. Germline values: CDR1 GTSNPN, CDR2 SVGIG (reference sequence). Losses at the gene ends were 2 bases for V and 6 bases for J; bases not matched to a gene: 8. CDR3 nucleotides: TGTGCCTGGAGTACCGGGACAGGGAACGGTCAGCCCCAGCATTTT. Translating it yields CAWSTGTGNGQPQHF. The full variable domain, in which reference TRBV30 and TRBJ1-5 provide the parts outside the CDR3, is SQTIHQWPATLVQPVGSPLSLECTVEGTSNPNLYWYRQAAGRGLQLLFYSVGIGQISSEVPQNLSASRPQDRQFILSSKKLLLSDSGFYLCAWSTGTGNGQPQHFGDGTRLSIL.

This clone showed up just a few times. This CDR3 is CASSLSAQNFFGYTF. The CDR3 DNA reads TGTGCCAGCAGCTTATCGGCACAGAATTTTTTTGGCTACACCTTC. The chain couples TRBV7-2 to TRBJ1-2; D gene unclear. V lost 2 bases to trimming and J lost 7 bases, with 17 bases between them. The CDR3 extends over 15 amino acids. The germline V gene encodes CDR1 SGHTA and CDR2 FQGNSA.

The rearrangement links TRBV11-2 to TRBJ1-2; 7 bases fit TRBD1. V shed 4 bases, J shed 3 bases, and the junction held 8 bases outside the gene matches. This CDR3 has 15 amino acids. Germline CDR1 and CDR2: SGHAT and FQNNGV. The CDR3: CASSSLTGLDYGYTF. The DNA for the CDR3 is TGTGCCAGCAGCTCACTGACAGGGTTAGACTATGGCTACACCTTC. Full variable domain (remainder filled in from reference TRBV11-2 and TRBJ1-2): EAGVAQSPRYKIIEKRQSVAFWCNPISGHATLYWYQQILGQGPKLLIQFQNNGVVDDSQLPKDRFSAERLKGVDSTLKIQPAKLEDSAVYLCASSSLTGLDYGYTFGSGTRLTVV.

The gene calls are TRBV10-2 and TRBJ2-7; possibly TRBD2 for D (5 bases). Trimming stripped 2 bases from V and 7 bases from J, with 9 bases between. The length of the CDR3 is 12 residues. CDR1 is WSHSY, CDR2 SAAADI, per germline. This chain's CDR3 is CASSEGRVEQYF. CDR3 in DNA: TGCGCCAGCAGTGAGGGGCGGGTGGAGCAGTACTTC.

V gene TRBV5-1 combines with J gene TRBJ2-5; a weak D match, TRBD2 (6 bases). The CDR3 spans 15 residues. Trimming left V 0 bases short and J 6 bases short, with 15 bases between. Germline-derived CDR1 and CDR2 are SGHRS and YFSETQ. The CDR3 bases are TGCGCCAGCAGCTTGGCACGGGACTTTATGAAGACCCAGTACTTC. Amino acid sequence: CASSLARDFMKTQYF.

The chain combines TRBV6-5 with TRBJ2-1; 10 positions agree with TRBD1. Per the germline V gene, CDR1 is MNHEY and CDR2 is SVGAGI. This CDR3 is built from 14 residues. With V trimmed by 4 bases and J by 6 bases, 3 bases remained unmatched. The CDR3 nucleotides read TGTGCCAGCAGTTGGGGGACAGGGGTCAATGAGCAGTTCTTC. This translates into CASSWGTGVNEQFF.

The chain links TRBV7-6 to TRBJ2-5, with TRBD1 identical over 9 bases. The CDR3 extends over 15 amino acids. The V gene's germline CDR1 is SGHVS and CDR2 FNYEAQ. The V and J ends lost 3 bases and 1 base, in that order; junction bases with no gene match: 3. CDR3 DNA sequence: TGTGCCAGCAGCTTCCTACAGGGGGCCCAAGAGACCCAGTACTTC. This codes for CASSFLQGAQETQYF.

This chain connects TRBV7-9 to TRBJ1-1, with TRBD1 identical over 8 bases. Germline trimming cut 5 bases from V and 4 bases from J; bases unmatched to any gene: 9. This CDR3 contains 15 residues. Germline loops: CDR1 SEHNR, CDR2 FQNEAQ (reference sequence). For the CDR3, the DNA is TGTGCCAGCAGCCTGAATGGACAGGGCGGCACTGAAGCTTTCTTT. It yields the protein CASSLNGQGGTEAFF.

The chain has TRBV10-3 and TRBJ2-1; 9 bases agree with TRBD1. CDR3 length: 14 residues. V dropped 3 bases and J dropped 6; count of bases not matched to a gene: 3. From germline, CDR1 is ENHRY and CDR2 SYGVKD. The CDR3: CAISDGTGINEQFF. Here the CDR3 DNA reads TGTGCCATCAGTGATGGGACAGGGATCAATGAGCAGTTCTTC.

This chain joins TRBV4-1 and TRBJ1-2, with 9 positions matching TRBD1. This CDR3 is built from 14 residues. Germline CDR1 is MGHRA and CDR2 is YSYEKL. V was clipped by 1 base and J by 7 bases; unmatched bases: 4. The CDR3 DNA is TGCGCCAGCAGCCAAGTAGGGACAGGGTTTGGCTACACCTTC. Amino acids: CASSQVGTGFGYTF.

The gene calls are TRBV19 and TRBJ2-1; 10 bases match TRBD1. The CDR3 runs to 14 residues. After removal of 10 bases from V and 3 bases from J, the junction contained 6 bases not matched to a gene. CDR1 and CDR2 (germline): LNHDA, SQIVND (reference sequence). The CDR3 sequence: CATTTGGYYNEQFF. The CDR3 DNA follows: TGTGCCACGACGACAGGGGGCTACTACAATGAGCAGTTCTTC.

The chain employs TRBV30 and TRBJ1-4; no clear D. V gave up 2 bases and J gave up 0 bases, with 7 bases separating them. Germline values: CDR1 GTSNPN, CDR2 SVGIG (reference sequence). This CDR3 is 14 amino acids long. This CDR3 is CAWSSRATNEKLFF. Here the CDR3 DNA reads TGTGCCTGGAGTTCCCGGGCAACTAATGAAAAACTGTTTTTT.

The V and J genes are TRBV5-1 and TRBJ1-1; no clear D gene. The germline V gene encodes CDR1 SGHRS and CDR2 YFSETQ. V lost 3 bases and J 1 base, leaving 13 bases between the germline ends. The CDR3 has 15 residues. The CDR3 is CASSYRGSGNTEAFF. The DNA for the CDR3 is TGCGCCAGCAGCTACCGCGGGTCGGGGAACACTGAAGCTTTCTTT.

This chain joins TRBV10-3 and TRBJ2-1; D might be TRBD1 (5 bases). CDR1 is ENHRY and CDR2 is SYGVKD in the germline V gene. CDR3 length: 16 amino acids. Trimming cost V 4 bases and J 0 bases, with 13 bases left between them. In nucleotides, the CDR3 is TGTGCCATCAGTGTTCGTCAGGGTAGCTCCTACAATGAGCAGTTCTTC. This sequence encodes CAISVRQGSSYNEQFF.

This chain's CDR3 is CASRPPGQSYEQYF. The CDR3 nucleotides are TGTGCCAGCAGGCCTCCGGGACAGAGCTACGAGCAGTACTTC. The chain combines TRBV7-9 with TRBJ2-7, with 7 bases that match TRBD1. In germline, CDR1 is SEHNR, CDR2 FQNEAQ (reference sequence). This CDR3 contains 14 residues. V lost 6 bases, J lost 3 bases, and 8 bases stayed unmatched.

The chain is built from TRBV2 and TRBJ1-1, with a weak D call TRBD1 (5 bases). CDR1 and CDR2 (germline): SNHLY, FYNNEI. V lost 4 bases and J 5 bases, leaving 11 bases between the germline ends. CDR3 length: 13 amino acids. The CDR3 here is CASSGREGTEAFF. The CDR3 DNA is TGTGCCAGCAGTGGGAGGGAGGGGACTGAAGCTTTCTTT.

This clone has just a few counts. V is TRBV11-2 and J is TRBJ2-1; 15 positions agree with TRBD2. CDR1 is SGHAT, CDR2 FQNNGV, per germline. The CDR3 consists of 17 residues. The V segment lost 6 bases and the J segment 2 bases; nucleotides outside the gene matches: 5. The CDR3 DNA reads TGTGCCAGCAGTAGGGGACTAGCGGGAGGTCCCTACAATGAGCAGTTCTTC. Protein: CASSRGLAGGPYNEQFF.

Only a few counts were recorded for this clone. The V gene is TRBV28, the J gene TRBJ2-2; 8 bases are a match to TRBD1. Looked up from germline, CDR1 is MDHEN and CDR2 is SYDVKM. The CDR3 has 13 residues. V was pared by 6 bases and J by 6 bases, with 3 bases of the junction left unmatched. CDR3 DNA: TGTGCCAGCAGGGAACAGGGGGCCGGGGAGCTGTTTTTT. Residues: CASREQGAGELFF.

The chain couples TRBV7-6 to TRBJ2-3; 7 bases agree with TRBD2. The V segment lost 2 bases and the J segment 5 bases; nucleotides outside the gene matches: 7. Germline V gene sequence: CDR1 SGHVS, CDR2 FNYEAQ. The CDR3 loop spans 15 amino acids. CDR3 nucleotide sequence: TGTGCCAGCAGCTTATTAGCATCGGGGGGAGATACGCAGTATTTT. It codes for CASSLLASGGDTQYF.

The J gene is TRBJ2-1, the V gene TRBV21-1; the table calls TRBD2, which could not be checked here. TRBV21-1 is termed a pseudogene. The CDR3 is 16 residues long. The CDR3 DNA follows: TGTGCCAGCAGCAAAAAGTACGGGGGGACCTACAATGAGCAGTTCTTC. It encodes CASSKKYGGTYNEQFF.

The chain links TRBV10-3 to TRBJ2-3; 8 bases map to TRBD1. The CDR3 covers 12 residues. CDR1 and CDR2 from the germline V gene are ENHRY and SYGVKD. Losses at the gene ends were 6 bases for V and 4 bases for J; bases not matched to a gene: 0. CDR3 protein: CAIRDRADTQYF. CDR3 DNA: TGTGCCATCAGGGACAGGGCAGATACGCAGTATTTT.

V gene TRBV20-1 combines with J gene TRBJ2-7; possible D gene TRBD1, 5 bases. The germline CDR1 and CDR2 sequences are DFQATT and SNEGSKA (reference sequence). This CDR3 is built from 11 residues. V was clipped by 6 bases and J by 4 bases, with 10 bases between them. The chain's CDR3 is CSARVGYEQYF. DNA for the CDR3: TGCAGTGCCAGGGTCGGATACGAGCAGTACTTC.

This clone showed up just once. V usage is TRBV14 and J usage is TRBJ2-6, with TRBD1 matching 8 bases. V lost 4 bases and J lost 1; bases outside the gene matches: 9. In germline, CDR1 is SGHDN, CDR2 FVKESK. The CDR3 spans 18 residues. CDR3 sequence (DNA): TGTGCCAGCAGCCTGAGACAGGGGAAGCTTTCTGGGGCCAACGTCCTGACTTTC. Translated, it gives CASSLRQGKLSGANVLTF.

V and J are TRBV18 and TRBJ1-5, with 10 bases identical to TRBD1. CDR3 length equals 16 residues. The V gene's germline CDR1 is KGHSH and CDR2 LQKENI. Germline trimming cut 3 bases from V and 3 bases from J; bases unmatched to any gene: 5. The CDR3 nucleotides read TGTGCCAGCTCACCTACCGGGACAGGGGACAATCAGCCCCAGCATTTT. Its protein is CASSPTGTGDNQPQHF.

The rearrangement uses TRBV2 and TRBJ2-7; 9 nucleotides match TRBD2. V lost 5 bases, J lost 5 bases, and 10 bases stayed unmatched. The CDR3 is 15 residues long. Germline V gene data show CDR1 as SNHLY and CDR2 as FYNNEI. CDR3 sequence: CASSPRAGGEDEQYF. The CDR3 region has the DNA TGTGCCAGCAGTCCACGAGCGGGGGGCGAGGACGAGCAGTACTTC.

V usage is TRBV6-5 and J usage is TRBJ2-1; D might be TRBD2 (6 bases). V lost 2 bases to trimming and J lost 10 bases, with 18 bases between them. Per germline, CDR1 MNHEY and CDR2 SVGAGI. CDR3 size: 15 residues. CDR3 coding DNA: TGTGCCAGCAGTTACGCGGGACTCCTTACGAGGGAGCAGTTCTTC. Translating gives CASSYAGLLTREQFF.

This chain joins TRBV28 and TRBJ2-3; TRBD2 matches at 7 bases. The junction had 12 bases not matched to a gene; V was cut back by 3 bases and J by 0 bases. The CDR3 runs to 18 residues. The germline CDR1 and CDR2 sequences are MDHEN and SYDVKM. The CDR3 here is CASSFARRSGISTDTQYF. Here the CDR3 DNA reads TGTGCCAGCAGTTTCGCGCGTCGGAGCGGGATAAGCACAGATACGCAGTATTTT. Based on the CDR3 plus reference TRBV28 and TRBJ2-3, the full variable domain is DVKVTQSSRYLVKRTGEKVFLECVQDMDHENMFWYRQDPGLGLRLIYFSYDVKMKEKGDIPEGYSVSREKKERFSLILESASTNQTSMYLCASSFARRSGISTDTQYFGPGTRLTVL.